Listed below are T cell receptor beta chains from one sample, sequenced in a study of relationships among human T cell subsets. TCRdb redid the calling of the multiplex PCR reads with MiXCR, one entry per CDR3 protein. The sample has about 4,700 distinct CDR3 sequences, roughly 80% seen once. Sequenced: total T cells sorted from blood. Receptors were obtained from a man in his forties in good health. The CDR3 runs from the conserved cysteine through the conserved F or W. A D gene is named only where the DNA matches it firmly. Expanded clones are given a class, and other clones once, few, many or no size at all.

d_call: .; j_call: TRBJ1-1; v_call: TRBV27; clone_size: .; cdr3_nt: TGTGCCAGCAGTTTATCGGGCAGGGGCAACACTGAAGCTTTCTTT; cdr3_aa: CASSLSGRGNTEAFF
d_call: TRBD2; j_call: TRBJ2-3; v_call: TRBV6-4; clone_size: .; cdr3_nt: TGTGCCAGCAGTCTCGTTAGCGGGGGTTCAGATACGCAGTATTTT; cdr3_aa: CASSLVSGGSDTQYF
d_call: TRBD1; j_call: TRBJ1-2; v_call: TRBV19; clone_size: .; cdr3_nt: TGTGCCAGTAGTATGGACAGGGGAGAAAGCACCTTC; cdr3_aa: CASSMDRGESTF
d_call: TRBD1; j_call: TRBJ2-3; v_call: TRBV11-2; clone_size: few; cdr3_nt: TGTGCCAGCAGCAAACGTACAGGGGGCGCAGATACGCAGTATTTT; cdr3_aa: CASSKRTGGADTQYF
d_call: TRBD1; j_call: TRBJ1-1; v_call: TRBV29-1; clone_size: .; cdr3_nt: TGCAGCGTACCGCGACAGGGGGCTGGAAGCAACACTGAAGCTTTCTTT; cdr3_aa: CSVPRQGAGSNTEAFF
d_call: .; j_call: TRBJ2-3; v_call: TRBV6-5; clone_size: .; cdr3_nt: TGTGCCAGCAGTTCCTCCGGTGGCCGCCATCGATATACGCAGTATTTT; cdr3_aa: CASSSSGGRHRYTQYF
d_call: TRBD2; j_call: TRBJ2-3; v_call: TRBV12-3/TRBV12-4; clone_size: .; cdr3_nt: TGTGCCAGCAGTTTAACTAGCGGGGGGGTCACAGATACGCAGTATTTT; cdr3_aa: CASSLTSGGVTDTQYF
d_call: .; j_call: TRBJ2-1; v_call: TRBV10-3; clone_size: .; cdr3_nt: TGTGCCACCTCCCACCCTTCCTACAATGAGCAGTTCTTC; cdr3_aa: CATSHPSYNEQFF
d_call: TRBD1; j_call: TRBJ2-7; v_call: TRBV28; clone_size: .; cdr3_nt: TGTGCCAGCAGTTTACCCACAGGGGACGAGCAGTACTTC; cdr3_aa: CASSLPTGDEQYF
d_call: .; j_call: TRBJ1-2; v_call: TRBV4-1; clone_size: .; cdr3_nt: TGCGCCAGCAGCCAAGAGGGAGGGTGGCCCAGTGTGGGCTACACCTTC; cdr3_aa: CASSQEGGWPSVGYTF
d_call: TRBD2; j_call: TRBJ2-1; v_call: TRBV6-6; clone_size: .; cdr3_nt: TGTGCCAGCAGTTTAGCGGGGGGGCACAATGAGCAGTTCTTC; cdr3_aa: CASSLAGGHNEQFF
d_call: TRBD2; j_call: TRBJ2-3; v_call: TRBV7-9; clone_size: .; cdr3_nt: TGTGCCAGCAGCTGGAGCGGGAGTGATACGCAGTATTTT; cdr3_aa: CASSWSGSDTQYF
d_call: .; j_call: TRBJ1-2; v_call: TRBV6-5; clone_size: .; cdr3_nt: TGTGCCAGCAGTAGCCCGACAGAAAACTATGGCTACACCTTC; cdr3_aa: CASSSPTENYGYTF
d_call: TRBD1; j_call: TRBJ2-1; v_call: TRBV11-2; clone_size: once; cdr3_nt: TGTGCCAGCAGCTTCGTGGACAGGGCCGGGAATGAGCAGTTCTTC; cdr3_aa: CASSFVDRAGNEQFF
d_call: TRBD1; j_call: TRBJ2-7; v_call: TRBV6-5; clone_size: .; cdr3_nt: TGTGCCAGCAGAGCCCCCGGACAGGATTTCTACGAGCAGTACTTC; cdr3_aa: CASRAPGQDFYEQYF
d_call: TRBD2; j_call: TRBJ2-1; v_call: TRBV10-3; clone_size: .; cdr3_nt: TGTGCCATCACTGAGGTGGGAGGGATACTCAGCTCCTACAATGAGCAGTTCTTC; cdr3_aa: CAITEVGGILSSYNEQFF
d_call: TRBD2; j_call: TRBJ2-1; v_call: TRBV28; clone_size: .; cdr3_nt: TGTGCCAGCAGTGTGACTAGCGGGGGAGCCTACAATGAGCAGTTCTTC; cdr3_aa: CASSVTSGGAYNEQFF
d_call: TRBD2; j_call: TRBJ2-1; v_call: TRBV6-1; clone_size: .; cdr3_nt: TGTGCCAGCGGCCGACTAGCGGGGGAGATCAATGAGCAGTTCTTC; cdr3_aa: CASGRLAGEINEQFF
d_call: .; j_call: TRBJ2-7; v_call: TRBV11-2; clone_size: few; cdr3_nt: TGTGCCAGCAGTCCACCTGATTCCTCCTACGAGCAGTACTTC; cdr3_aa: CASSPPDSSYEQYF
d_call: TRBD1; j_call: TRBJ1-1; v_call: TRBV6-6; clone_size: .; cdr3_nt: TGTGCCAGCAGTTACCGACAGGGAACTGAAGCTTTCTTT; cdr3_aa: CASSYRQGTEAFF
d_call: TRBD2; j_call: TRBJ2-3; v_call: TRBV19; clone_size: .; cdr3_nt: TGTGCCAGTAGTGACCCGGGACTAGCGCGTGGCACAGATACGCAGTATTTT; cdr3_aa: CASSDPGLARGTDTQYF
d_call: .; j_call: TRBJ1-2; v_call: TRBV10-3; clone_size: .; cdr3_nt: TGTGCCATCAGTGCCGTGGGTGGAAATGGCTACACCTTC; cdr3_aa: CAISAVGGNGYTF
d_call: .; j_call: TRBJ1-2; v_call: TRBV12-3/TRBV12-4; clone_size: .; cdr3_nt: TGTGCCAGCAGTGATAGGGGTTCGGATGGCTACACCTTC; cdr3_aa: CASSDRGSDGYTF
d_call: .; j_call: TRBJ1-6; v_call: TRBV27; clone_size: few; cdr3_nt: TGTGCCAGCAGTTTTCGGGATTCACCCCTCCACTTT; cdr3_aa: CASSFRDSPLHF
d_call: TRBD2; j_call: TRBJ2-7; v_call: TRBV10-3; clone_size: .; cdr3_nt: TGTGCCATCAGCACTAGCGGGATCTCCTACGAGCAGTACTTC; cdr3_aa: CAISTSGISYEQYF
d_call: TRBD1; j_call: TRBJ2-2; v_call: TRBV12-3/TRBV12-4; clone_size: few; cdr3_nt: TGTGCCAGCAGCCCGGGACAGGACCGCACCGGGGAGCTGTTTTTT; cdr3_aa: CASSPGQDRTGELFF
d_call: .; j_call: TRBJ1-1; v_call: TRBV28; clone_size: .; cdr3_nt: TGTGCCAGCAGTTTTGCAGTGAACACTGAAGCTTTCTTT; cdr3_aa: CASSFAVNTEAFF
d_call: .; j_call: TRBJ2-5; v_call: TRBV6-1; clone_size: .; cdr3_nt: TGTGCCAGCAGTGAAGAAAGCGGCAGACAAGAGACCCAGTACTTC; cdr3_aa: CASSEESGRQETQYF
d_call: .; j_call: TRBJ2-1; v_call: TRBV20-1; clone_size: once; cdr3_nt: TGCAGTGCTAGGGGTGGGGGGCCCTACGACAATGAGCAGTTCTTC; cdr3_aa: CSARGGGPYDNEQFF
d_call: .; j_call: TRBJ2-7; v_call: TRBV19; clone_size: .; cdr3_nt: TGTGCCAGTAGTTCTCTAGGACGGAGCTCCTACGAGCAGTACTTC; cdr3_aa: CASSSLGRSSYEQYF
d_call: .; j_call: TRBJ2-1; v_call: TRBV6-6; clone_size: .; cdr3_nt: TGTGCCAGCAGTGACAGAAACCGGGACTTTCTGAATGAGCAGTTCTTC; cdr3_aa: CASSDRNRDFLNEQFF
d_call: .; j_call: TRBJ2-7; v_call: TRBV20-1; clone_size: .; cdr3_nt: TGCAGTGCTCCCGGGAACCCCTACGAGCAGTACTTC; cdr3_aa: CSAPGNPYEQYF
d_call: .; j_call: TRBJ1-1; v_call: TRBV6-1; clone_size: .; cdr3_nt: TGTGCCAGCAGTGAAATCACTGAAGCTTTCTTT; cdr3_aa: CASSEITEAFF
d_call: .; j_call: TRBJ2-5; v_call: TRBV5-1; clone_size: few; cdr3_nt: TGCGCCAGCAGCTTGGGGGTGGGGGTCTACCAAGAGACCCAGTACTTC; cdr3_aa: CASSLGVGVYQETQYF
d_call: TRBD2; j_call: TRBJ2-1; v_call: TRBV7-9; clone_size: once; cdr3_nt: TGTGCCAGCAGCTTATCGCGCCTAGCGGGGATCTACAATGAGCAGTTCTTC; cdr3_aa: CASSLSRLAGIYNEQFF
d_call: TRBD2; j_call: TRBJ2-3; v_call: TRBV20-1; clone_size: .; cdr3_nt: TGCAGTGCCCGCCGGTCGGGACTAAACACAGATACGCAGTATTTT; cdr3_aa: CSARRSGLNTDTQYF
d_call: .; j_call: TRBJ2-3; v_call: TRBV10-3; clone_size: .; cdr3_nt: TGTGCCATCAAAACCCAGGGTATTGCAGATACGCAGTATTTT; cdr3_aa: CAIKTQGIADTQYF
d_call: TRBD1; j_call: TRBJ2-5; v_call: TRBV6-5; clone_size: .; cdr3_nt: TGTGCCAGCAGTTACAGCGACAGGGTCGAGACCCAGTACTTC; cdr3_aa: CASSYSDRVETQYF
d_call: .; j_call: TRBJ2-3; v_call: TRBV11-2; clone_size: .; cdr3_nt: TGTGCCAGCACCCTAGACCTGAGCACAGATACGCAGTATTTT; cdr3_aa: CASTLDLSTDTQYF
d_call: .; j_call: TRBJ2-1; v_call: TRBV29-1; clone_size: .; cdr3_nt: TGCAGCGTTGCACTGGGAGTATACAATGAGCAGTTCTTC; cdr3_aa: CSVALGVYNEQFF
d_call: TRBD1; j_call: TRBJ2-3; v_call: TRBV4-1; clone_size: .; cdr3_nt: TGCGCCAGCAGCCAAGTGGCGGCGACAGGGCCCAGCACAGATACGCAGTATTTT; cdr3_aa: CASSQVAATGPSTDTQYF
d_call: TRBD1; j_call: TRBJ2-3; v_call: TRBV2; clone_size: .; cdr3_nt: TGTGCCAGCAGTGAACAGAACAGGGGGCAGTATTTT; cdr3_aa: CASSEQNRGQYF
d_call: .; j_call: TRBJ2-1; v_call: TRBV4-2; clone_size: .; cdr3_nt: TGTGCCAGCAGCCAAATGAAACAGGGCGAGCAGTTCTTC; cdr3_aa: CASSQMKQGEQFF
d_call: .; j_call: TRBJ2-2; v_call: TRBV6-5; clone_size: few; cdr3_nt: TGTGCCAGCAGTTATAGGCAGGAGACGAACACCGGGGAGCTGTTTTTT; cdr3_aa: CASSYRQETNTGELFF
d_call: .; j_call: TRBJ2-1; v_call: TRBV7-9; clone_size: .; cdr3_nt: TGTGCCAGCAGCTTATTTGAAGAGCAGTTCTTC; cdr3_aa: CASSLFEEQFF
d_call: .; j_call: TRBJ1-2; v_call: TRBV6-5; clone_size: .; cdr3_nt: TGTGCCAGCAGCGGACCTCGCGTACAGGGCTGGGGCTACACCTTC; cdr3_aa: CASSGPRVQGWGYTF
d_call: .; j_call: TRBJ1-4; v_call: TRBV20-1; clone_size: .; cdr3_nt: TGCAGTGCTAGAGATCGGAGAATAGGTGAAAAACTGTTTTTT; cdr3_aa: CSARDRRIGEKLFF
d_call: TRBD1; j_call: TRBJ2-7; v_call: TRBV5-1; clone_size: .; cdr3_nt: TGCGCCAGCAGCTTGGAGGGACAGATCTACGAGCAGTACTTC; cdr3_aa: CASSLEGQIYEQYF